The 16 T cell receptor beta chains reported below all come from one sample, sequenced in a study of T-cell memory formation after mild COVID-19. A single record per CDR3 protein comes from TCRdb applying MiXCR to the 5' RACE reads. Among 550,000 to 700,000 distinct CDR3 sequences listed, 18% were seen once. The sequenced sample consisted of PBMCs or a T cell subset sorted from them (not recorded which). The receptors here all came from an adult woman who had mild COVID-19 (a few samples of this study predate the infection). Cell type and time point are not known.

The rearrangement uses TRBV2 and TRBJ2-1; 10 nucleotides line up with TRBD1. The germline V gene has CDR1 SNHLY and CDR2 FYNNEI. Trimming at V came to 7 bases and at J to 2 bases, leaving 5 bases not matched to a gene. The CDR3 loop spans 15 amino acids. The CDR3 DNA is TGTGCCAGCACCCTCGGACAGGGGGCCTACAATGAGCAGTTCTTC. Residues: CASTLGQGAYNEQFF.

The CDR3 sequence is CSARVLSGEGHEQYF. DNA of the CDR3: TGCAGTGCTAGAGTCCTCAGTGGGGAGGGTCACGAGCAGTACTTC. The chain uses TRBV20-1 and TRBJ2-7; 7 bases are shared with TRBD2. This CDR3 has 15 residues. The V gene's germline CDR1 is DFQATT and CDR2 SNEGSKA (reference sequence). V trimming: 1 base; J trimming: 5 bases; junction bases outside the gene matches: 11.

At least ten counts were recorded for this clonotype. The chain carries TRBV5-1 and TRBJ2-1; tentative D call: TRBD2 (5 bases). There are 16 residues in the CDR3. Germline V gives CDR1 SGHRS, CDR2 YFSETQ. V lost 0 bases to trimming and J lost 5 bases, with 15 bases between them. The CDR3 reads CASSLDSGRSNNEQFF. CDR3 nucleotides: TGCGCCAGCAGCTTGGACAGCGGCAGGTCGAACAATGAGCAGTTCTTC.

This clonotype turned up a few times. The genes are TRBV5-1 and TRBJ2-5; 12 nucleotides agree with TRBD1. The germline V gene has CDR1 SGHRS and CDR2 YFSETQ. The CDR3 length is 15 residues. Losses at the gene ends were 5 bases for V and 4 bases for J; bases not matched to a gene: 6. The CDR3 here is CASRTGTGGGETQYF. The CDR3 nucleotides are TGCGCCAGCAGGACCGGGACAGGGGGCGGAGAGACCCAGTACTTC.

This clonotype was counted between two and nine times. The chain employs TRBV3-1 and TRBJ2-7; D is undetermined. The CDR3 runs 14 residues. The germline V gene encodes CDR1 LGHDT and CDR2 YNNKEL (reference sequence). Trimming left V 0 bases short and J 5 bases short, with 11 bases between. The CDR3 bases are TGTGCCAGCAGCCAAGAAGGCGAGTGGCACGAGCAGTACTTC. Translation gives CASSQEGEWHEQYF.

This clonotype occurred a few times. CDR3 protein: CASRSASGQVYEQYF. CDR3 nucleotides: TGTGCCAGCAGGTCCGCTTCGGGACAGGTCTACGAGCAGTACTTC. This chain joins TRBV12-3 or TRBV12-4 and TRBJ2-7, with 8 bases that match TRBD1. Trimming at V came to 6 bases and at J to 3 bases, leaving 10 bases not matched to a gene. The CDR3 consists of 15 residues.

The chain uses TRBV7-3 and TRBJ1-1, with 9 bases that match TRBD1. Germline CDR1 SGHTA, CDR2 FQGTGA. Losses at the gene ends were 4 bases for V and 3 bases for J; bases not matched to a gene: 24. This CDR3 contains 21 residues. The CDR3 bases are TGTGCCAGCAGCTCTACCTACCTAACAGGGGGCGCCGGGGCAGGTTACACTGAAGCTTTCTTT. This encodes CASSSTYLTGGAGAGYTEAFF.

This clonotype was recorded a few times. The gene calls are TRBV24-1 and TRBJ2-2; D may be TRBD2 (5 bases). This CDR3 is 16 amino acids long. The germline V and J ends were trimmed by 2 bases and 1 base, with 10 bases remaining between them. Germline V gene sequence: CDR1 KGHDR, CDR2 SFDVKD. CDR3 in amino acids: CATSDYGGGNTGELFF. CDR3 in DNA: TGTGCCACCAGTGATTACGGAGGAGGGAACACCGGGGAGCTGTTTTTT.

This clonotype was seen a few times. This chain joins TRBV6-2 or TRBV6-3 and TRBJ2-7; D is undetermined. Germline values: CDR1 MNHEY, CDR2 SVGEGT. This CDR3 comprises 13 residues. The germline V and J ends were trimmed by 4 bases and 0 bases, with 7 bases remaining between them. The CDR3 spells CASSFRVSYEQYF. DNA for the CDR3: TGTGCCAGCAGTTTCAGAGTCTCCTACGAGCAGTACTTC.

This clonotype has a handful of counts. The rearrangement joins TRBV5-5 to TRBJ1-1; D call uncertain. The V gene's germline CDR1 is SGHKS and CDR2 YYEKEE (reference sequence). The V and J ends lost 1 base and 3 bases respectively, with 13 bases between them. The CDR3 loop spans 15 amino acids. As DNA, the CDR3 is TGTGCCAGCAGCTTGTTTGGAGGTCAGGACACTGAAGCTTTCTTT. Its translation: CASSLFGGQDTEAFF.

V usage is TRBV14 and J usage is TRBJ2-7, with TRBD2 matching over 12 bases. Per the germline V gene, CDR1 is SGHDN and CDR2 is FVKESK. CDR3 length: 15 residues. Trimming at V came to 1 base and at J to 9 bases, leaving 7 bases not matched to a gene. The CDR3 here is CASSQGLAGASGQYF. The CDR3 nucleotides read TGTGCCAGCAGCCAAGGACTAGCGGGGGCCTCGGGGCAGTACTTC.

This clonotype was counted at least ten times. The chain combines TRBV7-9 with TRBJ2-3; possibly TRBD1 for D (6 bases). Germline V gives CDR1 SEHNR, CDR2 FQNEAQ (reference sequence). Trimming left V 6 bases short and J 1 base short, with 14 bases between. There are 15 residues in the CDR3. The CDR3 DNA sequence: TGTGCCAGCAGTCCACAGGGCGGGCGCACAGATACGCAGTATTTT. Amino acid sequence: CASSPQGGRTDTQYF.

This clonotype has at least ten counts. The chain uses TRBV7-2 and TRBJ2-7, with 12 bases aligning to TRBD2. V shed 4 bases, J shed 2 bases, and the junction held 3 bases outside the gene matches. The CDR3 extends over 15 amino acids. Germline values: CDR1 SGHTA, CDR2 FQGNSA. In DNA form, the CDR3 reads TGTGCCAGCAGCTCTCTAGCGGGAGGGCCCTACGAGCAGTACTTC. Its translation is CASSSLAGGPYEQYF.

J is TRBJ2-7 and V is TRBV7-9; D may be TRBD1 (5 bases). Looked up from germline, CDR1 is SEHNR and CDR2 is FQNEAQ (reference sequence). The V and J ends lost 4 bases and 0 bases respectively, with 10 bases between them. The CDR3 contains 14 residues. The CDR3 bases are TGTGCCAGCAGCTCCCCGGACACCTCCTACGAGCAGTACTTC. It codes for CASSSPDTSYEQYF. Based on the CDR3 plus reference TRBV7-9 and TRBJ2-7, the full variable domain is DTGVSQNPRHKITKRGQNVTFRCDPISEHNRLYWYRQTLGQGPEFLTYFQNEAQLEKSRLLSDRFSAERPKGSFSTLEIQRTEQGDSAMYLCASSSPDTSYEQYFGPGTRLTVT.

The table lists this clonotype with a few counts. The chain joins TRBV11-2 to TRBJ1-4, with TRBD1 matching 7 bases. The CDR3 length is 14 residues. Trimming at V came to 2 bases and at J to 8 bases, leaving 5 bases not matched to a gene. Germline V CDR1 and CDR2: SGHAT, FQNNGV. Here the CDR3 reads CASSLNRGPEKLFF. In DNA, the CDR3 is TGTGCCAGCAGCTTAAACAGGGGTCCGGAAAAACTGTTTTTT.

This clonotype was recorded a few times. The chain recombines TRBV11-2 with TRBJ1-4; no clear D gene. Germline CDR1 reads SGHAT; CDR2 reads FQNNGV. The germline V and J ends were trimmed by 5 bases and 0 bases, with 13 bases remaining between them. CDR3 size: 16 residues. The DNA of the CDR3 is TGTGCCAGCAGCCCTCAAGGACGGACAACTAATGAAAAACTGTTTTTT. Translated: CASSPQGRTTNEKLFF.